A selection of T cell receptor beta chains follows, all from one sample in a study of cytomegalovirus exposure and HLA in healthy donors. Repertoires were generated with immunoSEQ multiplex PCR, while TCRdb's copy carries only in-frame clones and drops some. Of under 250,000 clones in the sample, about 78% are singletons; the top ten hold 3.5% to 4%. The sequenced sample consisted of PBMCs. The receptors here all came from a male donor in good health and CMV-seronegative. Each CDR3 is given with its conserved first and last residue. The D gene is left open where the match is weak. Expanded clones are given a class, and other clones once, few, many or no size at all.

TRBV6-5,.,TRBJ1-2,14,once,CASSYDSRLYGYTF,TGTGCCAGCAGTTATGACAGTAGATTGTACGGCTACACCTTC
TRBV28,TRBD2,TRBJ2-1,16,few,CASRFLRTSGDNEQFF,TGTGCCAGCAGATTTCTCCGGACTAGCGGAGACAATGAGCAGTTCTTC
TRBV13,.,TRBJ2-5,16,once,CASSLETGRGVETQYF,TGTGCCAGCAGCCTAGAGACAGGGCGGGGCGTCGAGACCCAGTACTTC
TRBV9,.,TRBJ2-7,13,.,CASSGDSVYEQYF,TGTGCCAGCAGCGGGGACTCCGTATACGAGCAGTACTTC
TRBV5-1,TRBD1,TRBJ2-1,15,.,CASSHVTGGVKEQFF,TGCGCCAGCAGCCATGTGACAGGGGGCGTTAAGGAGCAGTTCTTC
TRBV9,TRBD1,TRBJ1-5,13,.,CASSRDSSRPQHF,TGTGCCAGCTCCAGGGACAGTTCACGGCCCCAGCATTTT
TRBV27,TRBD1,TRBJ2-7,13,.,CASSSGQGYEQYF,TGTGCCAGCAGTTCGGGACAGGGCTACGAGCAGTACTTC
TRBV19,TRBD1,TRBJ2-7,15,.,CASSIGTGVPYEQYF,TGTGCCAGTAGTATCGGGACAGGGGTTCCATACGAGCAGTACTTC
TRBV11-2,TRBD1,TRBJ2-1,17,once,CASSKTVGTGGYNEQFF,TGTGCCAGCAGCAAAACGGTCGGGACAGGGGGCTACAATGAGCAGTTCTTC
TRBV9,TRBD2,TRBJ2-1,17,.,CASSPKISGSLGVEQFF,TGTGCCAGCAGCCCAAAAATTAGCGGGTCCCTGGGTGTTGAGCAGTTCTTC
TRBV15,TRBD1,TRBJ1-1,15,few,CATSRGDRMNTEAFF,TGTGCCACCAGCAGAGGGGACAGGATGAACACTGAAGCTTTCTTT
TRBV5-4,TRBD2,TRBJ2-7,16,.,CASSGTSGSPNYEQYF,TGTGCCAGCAGCGGGACTAGCGGGAGCCCGAACTACGAGCAGTACTTC
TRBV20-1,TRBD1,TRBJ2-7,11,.,CSAPDRVGQYF,TGCAGTGCTCCTGACAGGGTAGGGCAGTACTTC
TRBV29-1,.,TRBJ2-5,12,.,CSVRVGGETQYF,TGCAGCGTTCGAGTTGGAGGCGAGACCCAGTACTTC
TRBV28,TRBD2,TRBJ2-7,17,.,CASIAGTSGRQGYEQYF,TGTGCCAGCATTGCGGGGACTAGCGGGAGACAAGGTTACGAGCAGTACTTC
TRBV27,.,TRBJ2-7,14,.,CASSLARRSYEQYF,TGTGCCAGCAGTTTGGCGCGGCGTTCCTACGAGCAGTACTTC
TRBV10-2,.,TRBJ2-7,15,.,CASSEQGTGGGEQYF,TGCGCCAGCAGTGAGCAGGGGACGGGAGGAGGCGAGCAGTACTTC
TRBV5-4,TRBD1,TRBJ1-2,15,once,CASSQDRDRGNGYTF,TGTGCCAGCAGCCAGGACCGGGACAGGGGGAATGGCTACACCTTC
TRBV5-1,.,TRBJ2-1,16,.,CASSLAPGSSYNEQFF,TGCGCCAGCAGCTTGGCCCCGGGGTCCTCCTACAATGAGCAGTTCTTC
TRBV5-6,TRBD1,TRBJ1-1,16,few,CASSLRGQGVDTEAFF,TGTGCCAGCAGCTTGAGGGGACAGGGAGTGGACACTGAAGCTTTCTTT
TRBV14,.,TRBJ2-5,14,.,CASSQERRKETQYF,TGTGCCAGCAGCCAAGAACGCAGGAAAGAGACCCAGTACTTC
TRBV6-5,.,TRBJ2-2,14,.,CASSYKGDTGELFF,TGTGCCAGCAGTTACAAGGGGGACACCGGGGAGCTGTTTTTT
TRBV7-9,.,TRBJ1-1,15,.,CASSGRDNGNTEAFF,TGTGCCAGCAGCGGAAGGGACAATGGGAACACTGAAGCTTTCTTT
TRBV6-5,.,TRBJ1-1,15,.,CASTKARGGLAQAFF,TGTGCCAGCACCAAGGCCCGGGGGGGTCTAGCCCAGGCTTTCTTT
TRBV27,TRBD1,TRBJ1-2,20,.,CASSPITGPWREGALLGYTF,TGTGCCAGCAGCCCCATTACGGGCCCTTGGCGGGAGGGGGCTCTTTTAGGCTACACCTTC
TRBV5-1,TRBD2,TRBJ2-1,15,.,CATRLARGIYNEQFF,TGCGCCACCCGCCTAGCGCGGGGGATATACAATGAGCAGTTCTTC
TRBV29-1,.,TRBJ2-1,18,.,CSVEDGLKIGTPINEQFF,TGCAGCGTTGAAGACGGACTCAAAATCGGGACTCCCATCAATGAGCAGTTCTTC
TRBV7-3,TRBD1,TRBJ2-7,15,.,CASSLVPTGGYEQYF,TGTGCCAGCAGCTTGGTCCCAACAGGGGGGTACGAGCAGTACTTC
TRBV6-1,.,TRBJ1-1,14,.,CASSEWDTNTEAFF,TGTGCCAGCAGTGAGTGGGACACGAACACTGAAGCTTTCTTT
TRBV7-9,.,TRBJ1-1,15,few,CASSLIAGGNTEAFF,TGTGCCAGCAGCTTAATCGCCGGAGGGAACACTGAAGCTTTCTTT
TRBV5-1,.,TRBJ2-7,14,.,CASSLGGQDYEQYF,TGCGCCAGCAGCTTGGGGGGACAAGACTACGAGCAGTACTTC
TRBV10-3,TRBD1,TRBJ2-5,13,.,CAEPGQTQETQYF,TGTGCCGAACCGGGACAGACACAAGAGACCCAGTACTTC
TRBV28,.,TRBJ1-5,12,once,CASQNGRQPQHF,TGTGCCAGCCAGAATGGGAGGCAGCCCCAGCATTTT
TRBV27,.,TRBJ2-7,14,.,CASSTRQNLYEQYF,TGTGCCAGCAGTACCAGACAGAACCTTTACGAGCAGTACTTC
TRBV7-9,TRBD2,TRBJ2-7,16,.,CASSPKEGREAYEQYF,TGTGCCAGCAGCCCAAAGGAGGGGCGGGAGGCCTACGAGCAGTACTTC
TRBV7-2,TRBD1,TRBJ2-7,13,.,CASRSQGAGEQYF,TGTGCCAGCAGATCCCAGGGGGCGGGGGAGCAGTACTTC
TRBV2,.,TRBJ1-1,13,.,CAGKTGMNTEAFF,TGTGCCGGCAAAACAGGGATGAACACTGAAGCTTTCTTT
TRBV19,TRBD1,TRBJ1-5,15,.,CASSILPGQGQPQHF,TGTGCCAGTAGTATTCTCCCGGGACAGGGTCAGCCCCAGCATTTT
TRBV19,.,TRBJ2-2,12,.,CASSIQGGELFF,TGTGCCAGTAGTATCCAGGGCGGGGAGCTGTTTTTT
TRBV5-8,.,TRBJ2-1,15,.,CASSLGLRSYNEQFF,TGTGCCAGCAGCTTGGGACTTCGATCCTACAATGAGCAGTTCTTC
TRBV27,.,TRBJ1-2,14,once,CASRRAGDNYGYTF,TGTGCCAGCAGGAGGGCAGGGGATAACTATGGCTACACCTTC
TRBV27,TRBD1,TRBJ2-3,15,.,CASSIGTGVYVTQYF,TGTGCCAGCAGTATAGGGACAGGGGTATATGTTACGCAGTATTTT
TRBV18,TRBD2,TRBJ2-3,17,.,CASSPPRTSGSTDTQYF,TGTGCCAGCTCACCACCCCGGACTAGCGGGAGCACAGATACGCAGTATTTT
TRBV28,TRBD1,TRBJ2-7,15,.,CASSSPAGGPHEQYF,TGTGCCAGCAGTTCCCCGGCAGGGGGCCCCCACGAGCAGTACTTC
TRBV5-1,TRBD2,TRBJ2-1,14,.,CASSLVAGVNEQFF,TGCGCCAGCAGCTTGGTCGCGGGAGTGAATGAGCAGTTCTTC
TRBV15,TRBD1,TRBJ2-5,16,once,CATSRSDRGSSLTQYF,TGTGCCACCAGCAGATCCGACAGGGGTTCGTCGCTGACCCAGTACTTC
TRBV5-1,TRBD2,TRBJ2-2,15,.,CASSLTSGHTGELFF,TGCGCCAGCAGCTTGACTAGCGGACACACCGGGGAGCTGTTTTTT
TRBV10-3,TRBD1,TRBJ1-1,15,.,CAISDTGTGAPEAFF,TGTGCCATCAGTGATACCGGGACAGGGGCCCCTGAAGCTTTCTTT
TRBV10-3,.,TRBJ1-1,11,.,CAISTNTEAFF,TGTGCCATCAGCACAAACACTGAAGCTTTCTTT
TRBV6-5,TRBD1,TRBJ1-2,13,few,CASSYDQGAGYTF,TGTGCCAGCAGTTACGACCAGGGGGCTGGCTACACCTTC
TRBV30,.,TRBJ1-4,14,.,CAWRQGATNEKLFF,TGTGCCTGGAGACAGGGCGCAACTAATGAAAAACTGTTTTTT
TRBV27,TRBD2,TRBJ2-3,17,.,CASSLTRTSSLTDTQYF,TGTGCCAGCAGTCTAACTCGGACTAGTAGCTTGACAGATACGCAGTATTTT
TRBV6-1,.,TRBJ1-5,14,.,CASSSGQGNQPQHF,TGTGCCAGCAGTTCGGGACAAGGCAATCAGCCCCAGCATTTT